One sample yielded the 19 T cell receptor beta chains listed below, sequenced in a study of T cells expressing NK-cell markers. TCRdb re-called the 5' RACE reads and shows each CDR3 protein once, DNA omitted. This repertoire includes around 470,000 distinct CDR3 sequences. Sequenced material: blood T cells: a sorted CD56 or NKG2C T cell subset, CD4+ or CD8+ T cells, or bulk PBMC T cells (not recorded which). The source is a woman aged 50 to 60 in good health.

J is TRBJ2-1 and V is TRBV12-3 or TRBV12-4. The CDR3 is made up of 14 amino acids. CDR3 amino acids: CASSLERGYNEQFF.

The chain has TRBV25-1 and TRBJ2-7; TCRdb's D call, TRBD2, is unchecked because there is no DNA. CDR1 is MGHDK, CDR2 SYGVNS, per germline. CDR3 length: 13 residues. The CDR3 loop is CASRQGPNYEQYF.

The gene calls are TRBV7-9 and TRBJ1-1. This CDR3 contains 13 residues. From germline, CDR1 is SEHNR and CDR2 FQNEAQ (reference sequence). The CDR3 loop reads CASSLDLTPGAFF.

This chain uses TRBV20-1 with TRBJ1-6. The CDR3 covers 14 residues. The V gene's germline CDR1 is DFQATT and CDR2 SNEGSKA (reference sequence). CDR3 amino acids: CSARGHSYNSPLHF.

The CDR3 here is CASSRVRQGSINEQFF. The chain joins TRBV5-1 to TRBJ2-1; lacking DNA, the TRBD1 call made by TCRdb goes unchecked. The CDR3 has 16 residues. Germline V lookup: CDR1 SGHRS, CDR2 YFSETQ.

The chain carries TRBV24-1 and TRBJ2-3; TCRdb proposes TRBD2, but this gene call is untestable without DNA. This CDR3 is 20 amino acids long. Germline V gene lookup returns CDR1 KGHDR and CDR2 SFDVKD. The CDR3: CATSDPGPTVTSEYTDTQYF.

The gene calls are TRBV30 and TRBJ2-5; TCRdb lists TRBD2, though no DNA is available to test this call. The germline CDR1 and CDR2 sequences are GTSNPN and SVGIG (reference sequence). This CDR3 is 16 amino acids long. The CDR3 here is CAWSVGRAGERETQYF.

V and J are TRBV20-1 and TRBJ2-5; the D gene TCRdb calls, TRBD1, cannot be checked with no DNA. Looked up from germline, CDR1 is DFQATT and CDR2 is SNEGSKA (reference sequence). The CDR3 spans 16 residues. The CDR3 is CSAPDRTGAIQETQYF.

The chain combines TRBV20-1 with TRBJ2-2; TCRdb picks TRBD1, but there is no DNA to check that call. This CDR3 is built from 15 residues. Looked up from germline, CDR1 is DFQATT and CDR2 is SNEGSKA (reference sequence). This chain's CDR3 is CSARATGGETGELFF.

V gene TRBV10-3 combines with J gene TRBJ1-5; as DNA is missing, the TRBD1 call by TCRdb cannot be tested. Germline values: CDR1 ENHRY, CDR2 SYGVKD. The CDR3 has 15 amino acids. The chain's CDR3 is CATRDRGSGNQPQHF.

The J gene is TRBJ1-5, the V gene TRBV24-1; the D gene TCRdb calls, TRBD1, cannot be checked with no DNA. Per germline, CDR1 KGHDR and CDR2 SFDVKD. This CDR3 contains 15 residues. The CDR3 loop is CATSGTRVSNQPQHF.

This sequence joins TRBV20-1 and TRBJ2-3; absent DNA, TCRdb's TRBD2 call cannot be checked. The CDR3 runs 17 residues. Germline V gives CDR1 DFQATT, CDR2 SNEGSKA (reference sequence). The CDR3 sequence: CSASQLAGVREADTQYF.

This chain joins TRBV27 and TRBJ2-6; absent DNA, TCRdb's TRBD2 call cannot be checked. The CDR3 is made up of 15 amino acids. Germline-derived CDR1 and CDR2 are MNHEY and SMNVEV (reference sequence). CDR3 sequence reads: CASRYWGSGANVLTF.

The CDR3 loop reads CASTGTGGGNTIYF. The rearrangement joins TRBV12-3 or TRBV12-4 to TRBJ1-3; no DNA is available, so the TRBD1 call from TCRdb remains unchecked. The CDR3 contains 14 residues.

The V gene is TRBV9, the J gene TRBJ1-1; the D call from TCRdb, TRBD1, cannot be confirmed without DNA. CDR3 length: 14 residues. Germline V lookup: CDR1 SGDLS, CDR2 YYNGEE. The CDR3 loop is CASSADRMNTEAFF.

The chain uses TRBV9 and TRBJ2-5; without DNA, the TCRdb call of TRBD2 cannot be checked. The germline V gene encodes CDR1 SGDLS and CDR2 YYNGEE. The CDR3 has 16 amino acids. The chain's CDR3 is CASSVDSGRVIETQYF.

The chain recombines TRBV5-6 with TRBJ2-7; the D call from TCRdb, TRBD1, cannot be confirmed without DNA. Germline CDR1 and CDR2: SGHDT and YYEEEE. The CDR3 covers 16 residues. CDR3 region: CASSLMQPLRAYEQYF.

The rearrangement links TRBV30 to TRBJ1-3; TCRdb calls TRBD1, which cannot be checked without DNA. The germline V gene encodes CDR1 GTSNPN and CDR2 SVGIG (reference sequence). CDR3 length: 14 residues. CDR3 sequence: CAWSRTGGGNTIYF.

The chain employs TRBV9 and TRBJ1-2; no DNA is available, so the TRBD1 call from TCRdb remains unchecked. CDR3 length: 16 amino acids. Germline V gene sequence: CDR1 SGDLS, CDR2 YYNGEE. The CDR3 loop is CASSEKRSGGAYGYTF.